The sequence of this T cell receptor (beta chain) was determined in a study of T cells expressing NK-cell markers. Looking at the study overall: Cells sorted as CD3+CD56+NKG2C+, CD3+CD56+NKG2C- and CD3+CD56-NKG2C+ T cells supplied the TCR beta repertoires.

TCRdb re-called the 5' RACE reads; every CDR3 protein appears as one record, without DNA. The sample includes 450,000 to 600,000 distinct CDR3 sequences. Germline CDR1 is MDHEN and CDR2 is SYDVKM. CDR3 length: 12 residues. The sequence was collected from a man aged 18 to 35 in good health. V gene TRBV28 combines with J gene TRBJ2-1; no DNA is available, so the TRBD1 call from TCRdb remains unchecked. The sequencing input was blood T cells: a sorted CD56 or NKG2C T cell subset, CD4+ or CD8+ T cells, or bulk PBMC T cells (not recorded which). The CDR3 loop is CATWGLYNEQFF.